The 19 T cell receptor beta chains given below trace back to one sample, sequenced in a study of OX40 agonist ivuxolimab in advanced cancers. The repertoire was sequenced with immunoSEQ multiplex PCR; TCRdb's copy has only in-frame clones and lacks some. The sample has 90,000 to 100,000 clones; about nine tenths are singletons. Source: CD4+ or CD8+ T cells sorted from blood, taken in a trial of the OX40 agonist ivuxolimab. The receptors stem from an adult with an advanced solid tumor such as melanoma, head and neck, liver or kidney cancer.

The chain recombines TRBV5-4 with TRBJ2-5; 9 bases are a match to TRBD1. CDR3 length equals 15 residues. The trim removed 0 bases at V and 3 bases at J, leaving 3 bases unmatched. Germline-derived CDR1 and CDR2 are SGHNT and YYREEE (reference sequence). CDR3 residues: CASSLAGTGKETQYF. In DNA form, the CDR3 reads TGTGCCAGCAGCTTGGCCGGGACAGGGAAAGAGACCCAGTACTTC.

This clone showed up just a few times. The chain is built from TRBV19 and TRBJ1-2, with 8 bases lining up with TRBD1. The CDR3 is 12 residues long. Looked up from germline, CDR1 is LNHDA and CDR2 is SQIVND (reference sequence). Germline trimming cut 6 bases from V and 7 bases from J; bases unmatched to any gene: 4. This CDR3 is CASRTGETGYTF. The CDR3 DNA sequence: TGTGCCAGTAGGACAGGGGAGACTGGCTACACCTTC. Together with reference TRBV19 and TRBJ1-2, the CDR3 gives the full variable domain: DGGITQSPKYLFRKEGQNVTLSCEQNLNHDAMYWYRQDPGQGLRLIYYSQIVNDFQKGDIAEGYSVSREKKESFPLTVTSAQKNPTAFYLCASRTGETGYTFGSGTRLTVV.

This clone was found a few times. J is TRBJ1-2 and V is TRBV28; D may be TRBD1 (6 bases). CDR1 is MDHEN and CDR2 is SYDVKM in the germline V gene. The CDR3 length is 12 residues. V was cut by 6 bases and J by 4 bases, with 9 bases left in between. CDR3 region: CASRTGGYGYTF. CDR3 bases: TGTGCCAGCAGGACAGGAGGCTATGGCTACACCTTC.

The chain joins TRBV5-1 to TRBJ2-3; the D gene is possibly TRBD1 (6 bases). CDR3 size: 15 residues. Germline V CDR1 and CDR2: SGHRS, YFSETQ. V lost 4 bases to trimming and J lost 0 bases, with 12 bases between them. The CDR3 loop reads CASSPTGQSTDTQYF. DNA for the CDR3: TGCGCCAGCAGCCCGACAGGCCAAAGCACAGATACGCAGTATTTT.

J is TRBJ2-7 and V is TRBV18; 7 positions match TRBD1. With V trimmed by 4 bases and J by 4 bases, 1 base remained unmatched. The CDR3 is 12 residues long. Per germline, CDR1 KGHSH and CDR2 LQKENI. The DNA of the CDR3 is TGTGCCAGCTCACAGGGACAGTACGAGCAGTACGTC. Translated, it gives CASSQGQYEQYV.

The rearrangement joins TRBV13 to TRBJ2-1; D unclear. CDR3 length: 12 residues. Germline assignment: CDR1 PRHDT and CDR2 FYEKMQ (reference sequence). V dropped 5 bases and J dropped 5 bases, with 7 bases sitting between them. The CDR3 loop reads CASSVQDNEQFF. The CDR3, as DNA: TGTGCCAGCAGCGTCCAGGACAATGAGCAGTTCTTC.

The chain carries TRBV4-2 and TRBJ2-1; no clear D gene. Trimming stripped 5 bases from V and 7 bases from J, with 12 bases between. Germline lookup yields CDR1 LGHNA and CDR2 YNFKEQ. The CDR3 sequence is 13 residues long. The CDR3 loop reads CASSEELGNEQFF. In DNA form, the CDR3 reads TGTGCCAGCAGCGAGGAGTTGGGGAATGAGCAGTTCTTC.

This chain joins TRBV9 and TRBJ1-2, with D unresolved. The CDR3 consists of 14 residues. Germline V gene data show CDR1 as SGDLS and CDR2 as YYNGEE. V shed 3 bases and J shed 4 bases, with 13 bases lying between them. CDR3: CASSARHGPYGYTF. CDR3 DNA sequence: TGTGCCAGCAGCGCAAGACACGGGCCCTATGGCTACACCTTC.

The V and J genes are TRBV7-8 and TRBJ2-1; no clear D. The germline gives CDR1 SGHVS, CDR2 FQNEAQ. The length of the CDR3 is 15 residues. V lost 0 bases and J lost 6, with 12 bases in between. The CDR3 loop is CASSLALDRFNEQFF. The CDR3 nucleotides read TGTGCCAGCAGCTTAGCCCTAGACCGCTTCAATGAGCAGTTCTTC.

This clone has a handful of counts. V is TRBV5-1 and J is TRBJ2-1, with TRBD2 matching 8 bases. Germline assignment: CDR1 SGHRS and CDR2 YFSETQ. The CDR3 is 16 amino acids. V shed 1 base, J shed 4 bases, and the junction held 7 bases outside the gene matches. The CDR3 DNA is TGCGCCAGCAGCTTGACTTCTAGCGGGTCTTACAATGAGCAGTTCTTC. Amino acids: CASSLTSSGSYNEQFF.

The chain joins TRBV2 to TRBJ2-7, with D unresolved. CDR1 and CDR2 from the germline V gene are SNHLY and FYNNEI. V was shortened by 5 bases and J by 0 bases, with 8 bases between the two germline ends. The CDR3 is 13 amino acids. CDR3 residues: CASSLQISYEQYV. The CDR3 coding sequence is TGTGCCAGCAGTTTACAGATCTCCTACGAGCAGTACGTC.

The chain combines TRBV4-3 with TRBJ1-4; TRBD1 aligns across 8 bases. The CDR3 extends over 19 amino acids. V lost 0 bases, J lost 3 bases, and 12 bases stayed unmatched. Germline CDR1 and CDR2: LGHNA and YSLEER. The CDR3 DNA reads TGCGCCAGCAGCCAAGAGGCCCCGCAGGGGGCGGTGGCTAATGAAAAACTGTTTTTT. Translating it yields CASSQEAPQGAVANEKLFF.

The chain is built from TRBV4-3 and TRBJ2-5; TRBD2 aligns across 16 bases. Germline trimming cut 0 bases from V and 5 bases from J; bases unmatched to any gene: 6. Germline V CDR1 and CDR2: LGHNA, YSLEER. The CDR3 is 18 amino acids. The CDR3 sequence: CASSQDLGLAGGGETQYF. In DNA form, the CDR3 reads TGCGCCAGCAGCCAAGATCTGGGACTAGCGGGAGGGGGGGAGACCCAGTACTTC.

This chain uses TRBV4-3 with TRBJ1-2, with D possibly matching TRBD1 (6 bases). The CDR3 is 16 residues long. Trimming stripped 0 bases from V and 8 bases from J, with 19 bases between. Germline CDR1 LGHNA, CDR2 YSLEER. The CDR3 reads CASSQEWAGGAIGYTF. For the CDR3, the DNA is TGCGCCAGCAGCCAAGAATGGGCCGGGGGCGCGATAGGCTACACCTTC.

This chain uses TRBV28 with TRBJ1-2; maybe TRBD1 (5 bases). Germline V gives CDR1 MDHEN, CDR2 SYDVKM. Deletions cut 4 bases from V and 6 bases from J, with 15 bases between. The CDR3 length is 14 residues. As DNA, the CDR3 is TGTGCCAGCAGTTCCGGGGGGGATTTCGATGGCTACACCTTC. This translates into CASSSGGDFDGYTF.

The chain couples TRBV6-6 to TRBJ1-1, with D unresolved. Trimming shortened V by 2 bases and J by 6 bases, and 10 bases separated the two germline ends. Germline CDR1 is MNHNY and CDR2 is SVGAGI (reference sequence). CDR3 length: 13 amino acids. This CDR3 is CASSYGNPPEAFF. The CDR3 nucleotides read TGTGCCAGCAGTTACGGGAACCCCCCTGAAGCTTTCTTT.

This clone was recorded only once. The chain uses TRBV29-1 and TRBJ2-3; the match to TRBD2 covers 9 bases. There are 14 residues in the CDR3. V lost 4 bases, J lost 2 bases, and 4 bases stayed unmatched. The germline CDR1 and CDR2 sequences are SQVTM and ANQGSEA. The CDR3 bases are TGCAGCGTTGTACTAGCGGGCCTCACAGATACGCAGTATTTT. It specifies CSVVLAGLTDTQYF.

The chain joins TRBV16 to TRBJ1-1; D possibly corresponds to TRBD1 (6 bases). The CDR3 contains 14 residues. The germline V gene encodes CDR1 KGHSY and CDR2 FQNENV. V was cut by 4 bases and J by 1 base, with 10 bases left in between. DNA of the CDR3: TGTGCCAGCAGCCCACAGGGTGGGAACACTGAAGCTTTCTTT. It yields the protein CASSPQGGNTEAFF. The full variable domain, its missing parts supplied by reference TRBV16 and TRBJ1-1, is GEEVAQTPKHLVRGEGQKAKLYCAPIKGHSYVFWYQQVLKNEFKFLISFQNENVFDETGMPKERFSAKCLPNSPCSLEIQATKLEDSAVYFCASSPQGGNTEAFFGQGTRLTVV.

The rearrangement links TRBV10-1 to TRBJ1-2, with D hard to call. V was pared by 7 bases and J by 1 base, with 13 bases between. The CDR3 runs to 14 residues. Germline CDR1 is WNHNN and CDR2 is SYGVQD (reference sequence). The CDR3 loop reads CASKGISGNYGYTF. The CDR3 bases are TGCGCCAGCAAGGGTATCTCCGGTAACTATGGCTACACCTTC.